A selection of T cell receptor beta chains follows, all from one sample in a study of blood T cell repertoires in COVID-19. TCRdb's table, derived via immunoSEQ multiplex PCR, lists solely in-frame clones and lacks some. The table has about 120,000 clones, over 70% seen once. Sequenced input: peripheral blood. The receptors stem from a man between 65 and 85 years old with acute or convalescent COVID-19. Each CDR3 is given with its conserved first and last residue. A D gene is named only where the DNA matches it firmly. Rows give clone size only sometimes, using once, few, many, or a class for an expanded clone.

CDR3 DNA: TGTGCCAGCAGTGAAAGTATTAGGGGAGGCTTTGGCTACACCTTC; CDR3 protein: CASSESIRGGFGYTF; V gene: TRBV2; clone size: NA; D gene: NA; J gene: TRBJ1-2
CDR3 DNA: TGTGCCTGGAGCCCTAGCGAGGAGACCCAGTACTTC; CDR3 protein: CAWSPSEETQYF; V gene: TRBV30; clone size: NA; D gene: NA; J gene: TRBJ2-5
CDR3 DNA: TGTGCCAGCAGCCAAGTGGGAGCGGGGGAAACCAATGAGCAGTTCTTC; CDR3 protein: CASSQVGAGETNEQFF; V gene: TRBV3-1/TRBV3-2; clone size: NA; D gene: TRBD2; J gene: TRBJ2-1
CDR3 DNA: TGTGCCAGTTCTAAGACAGGGGGCGACTATGGCTACACCTTC; CDR3 protein: CASSKTGGDYGYTF; V gene: TRBV19; clone size: NA; D gene: TRBD1; J gene: TRBJ1-2
CDR3 DNA: TGTGCCAGCTCACCGGCGGGGGAGACCCAGTACTTC; CDR3 protein: CASSPAGETQYF; V gene: TRBV18; clone size: NA; D gene: NA; J gene: TRBJ2-5
CDR3 DNA: TGTGCCAGCAGCCTCACCAGGGACAATGAGCAGTTCTTC; CDR3 protein: CASSLTRDNEQFF; V gene: TRBV3-1/TRBV3-2; clone size: NA; D gene: NA; J gene: TRBJ2-1
CDR3 DNA: TGTGCCAGCAGCGTAGTGGGGGCATCCACTGAAGCTTTCTTT; CDR3 protein: CASSVVGASTEAFF; V gene: TRBV9; clone size: once; D gene: NA; J gene: TRBJ1-1
CDR3 DNA: TGTGCCAGCTCCCCCGGACAGGGGGCATCTGGGGCCAACGTCCTGACTTTC; CDR3 protein: CASSPGQGASGANVLTF; V gene: TRBV18; clone size: once; D gene: TRBD1; J gene: TRBJ2-6
CDR3 DNA: TGTGCCATCGCCCTGGAAGGCGGGGGATTCTACAATGAGCAGTTCTTC; CDR3 protein: CAIALEGGGFYNEQFF; V gene: TRBV10-3; clone size: NA; D gene: TRBD2; J gene: TRBJ2-1
CDR3 DNA: TGTGCCAGCAGCTTAAGGGACAGATTTTACGAGCAGTACTTC; CDR3 protein: CASSLRDRFYEQYF; V gene: TRBV7-9; clone size: NA; D gene: TRBD1; J gene: TRBJ2-7
CDR3 DNA: TGTGCCAGCAGCACAATTGACTATGGCTACACCTTC; CDR3 protein: CASSTIDYGYTF; V gene: TRBV6-5; clone size: NA; D gene: NA; J gene: TRBJ1-2
CDR3 DNA: TGTGCCAGCAGCTTACGGGGAGGAGAGACCCAGTACTTC; CDR3 protein: CASSLRGGETQYF; V gene: TRBV7-3; clone size: NA; D gene: NA; J gene: TRBJ2-5
CDR3 DNA: TGTGCCAGCAGCCCACCGCGGACTGACGCCTACGAGCAGTACTTC; CDR3 protein: CASSPPRTDAYEQYF; V gene: TRBV7-3; clone size: NA; D gene: NA; J gene: TRBJ2-7
CDR3 DNA: TGTGCCACCAGCATAACTCCCCCGGGACTAGCGGGGGGGCCTCAAGAGACCCAGTACTTC; CDR3 protein: CATSITPPGLAGGPQETQYF; V gene: TRBV15; clone size: NA; D gene: TRBD2; J gene: TRBJ2-5
CDR3 DNA: TGTGCCAGCAGTTACACCGACGGACGGGACTACACCTTC; CDR3 protein: CASSYTDGRDYTF; V gene: TRBV6-5; clone size: NA; D gene: NA; J gene: TRBJ1-2
CDR3 DNA: TGTGCCAGCAGTGTAACCGGGACACTCAACAATGAGCAGTTCTTC; CDR3 protein: CASSVTGTLNNEQFF; V gene: TRBV6-6; clone size: NA; D gene: NA; J gene: TRBJ2-1
CDR3 DNA: TGCAGCGCTCAGACAGACATGAACACTGAAGCTTTCTTT; CDR3 protein: CSAQTDMNTEAFF; V gene: TRBV29-1; clone size: many; D gene: NA; J gene: TRBJ1-1
CDR3 DNA: TGTGCCAGCAGAATGGGCGCGGGACAGGGCTCCGGAAAACTGTTTTTT; CDR3 protein: CASRMGAGQGSGKLFF; V gene: TRBV27; clone size: NA; D gene: TRBD1; J gene: TRBJ1-4
CDR3 DNA: TGTGCTAGTGGTTTGGATCTCGGGGGGAACGAGCAGTACTTC; CDR3 protein: CASGLDLGGNEQYF; V gene: TRBV12-5; clone size: NA; D gene: TRBD2; J gene: TRBJ2-7
CDR3 DNA: TGTGCCAGCAGCCAAGGACTAGCGGTAGAGACCCAGTACTTC; CDR3 protein: CASSQGLAVETQYF; V gene: TRBV4-2; clone size: NA; D gene: TRBD2; J gene: TRBJ2-5